This T cell receptor (beta chain) was captured in a study of T cells after yellow fever vaccination. V lost 6 bases to trimming and J lost 8 bases, with 13 bases between them. In germline, CDR1 is SQVTM, CDR2 ANQGSEA. The CDR3 contains 11 residues. In this sample, this clonotype turned up a few times. What it recognizes is unknown. Study observations and caveats: From the bulk population, abundant clonotypes could contaminate and appear within FACS-sorted repertoires. It was the secondary response that reached its peak faster, day 5 versus 15, but it was weaker. Clones that expanded after primary vaccination mostly reappeared after the booster (less than 98% CD4, roughly 87% CD8).

TCRdb fed the 5' RACE reads into MiXCR, producing one record per CDR3 protein. The data show 400,000 to 450,000 distinct CDR3 sequences, with approximately 19% seen just once and roughly a sixth held by the top ten. This receptor was taken from a man between 18 and 29 years old who received the YFV17D yellow fever vaccine. The V and J genes are TRBV29-1 and TRBJ1-2; a weak D match, TRBD1 (5 bases). The sample consisted of PBMCs, taken before the yellow fever booster vaccination. The CDR3 loop reads CSVPEGRGYTF. CDR3 nucleotides: TGCAGCGTCCCTGAGGGGAGGGGCTACACCTTC.